The present T cell receptor beta chain was sequenced within a study of blood T cell repertoires in COVID-19. About the study: Collection of acute and convalescent COVID-19 samples took place in the United States, Italy and Spain.

The CDR3 runs 16 residues. J was trimmed by 3 bases and V by 6 bases; bases with no gene match: 8. The V gene's germline CDR1 is MDHEN and CDR2 SYDVKM. In the original workflow: For nucleated cells, counts were estimated from reference gene primer amplification. Produced via immunoSEQ multiplex PCR; TCRdb's table is partial and in-frame only. The V and J calls and clone size were taken over from that table, and D and trimming were inferred from the DNA. The data contain about 70,000 clones, roughly 80% of them singletons. The chain employs TRBV28 and TRBJ2-3, with 11 bases matching TRBD2. The specimen sequenced was peripheral blood. The sequence derives from a woman in her seventies with acute or convalescent COVID-19. The CDR3, as DNA: TGTGCCAGCAGACAGTTTAGCGGGAGGGTGACAGATACGCAGTATTTT. Residues: CASRQFSGRVTDTQYF. The complete variable domain, with remaining parts taken from reference TRBV28 and TRBJ2-3, reads DVKVTQSSRYLVKRTGEKVFLECVQDMDHENMFWYRQDPGLGLRLIYFSYDVKMKEKGDIPEGYSVSREKKERFSLILESASTNQTSMYLCASRQFSGRVTDTQYFGPGTRLTVL.